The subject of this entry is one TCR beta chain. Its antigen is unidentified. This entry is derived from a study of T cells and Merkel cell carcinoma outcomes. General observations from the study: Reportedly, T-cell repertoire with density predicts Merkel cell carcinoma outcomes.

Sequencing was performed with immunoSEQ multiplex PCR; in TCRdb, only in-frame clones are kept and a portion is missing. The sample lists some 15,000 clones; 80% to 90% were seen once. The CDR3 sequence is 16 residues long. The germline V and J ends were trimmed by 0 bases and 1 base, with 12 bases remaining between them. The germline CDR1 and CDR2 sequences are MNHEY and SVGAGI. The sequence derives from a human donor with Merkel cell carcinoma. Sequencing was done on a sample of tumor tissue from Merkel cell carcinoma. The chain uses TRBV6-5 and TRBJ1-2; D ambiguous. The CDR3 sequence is CASSYSNTVLNYGYTF. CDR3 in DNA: TGTGCCAGCAGTTACTCGAACACGGTCCTTAACTATGGCTACACCTTC.